Shown below are 20 T cell receptor beta chains from a single sample sequenced in a study of cytomegalovirus exposure and HLA in healthy donors. Researchers ran the PCR with 60 Vbeta and 13 Jbeta primers. The repertoire was sequenced with immunoSEQ multiplex PCR; TCRdb's copy has only in-frame clones and lacks some. This sample contains 75,000 to 100,000 clones. The sequenced sample was PBMCs. The receptor source for this set is a woman aged 55-70 years in good health and CMV-seronegative.

The chain joins TRBV11-3 to TRBJ2-7, with TRBD1 matching over 11 bases. The CDR3 is 15 amino acids. The germline V gene encodes CDR1 SGHNT and CDR2 YENEEA. J gave up 5 bases and V 1 base, and 4 bases lay outside the gene matches. CDR3 nucleotide sequence: TGTGCCAGCAGCTTAGGGACAGGGGGCGCGGACGAGCAGTACTTC. Its translation: CASSLGTGGADEQYF.

The V gene is TRBV5-4, the J gene TRBJ2-1; possible D gene TRBD2, 6 bases. Trimming took off 4 bases at V and 2 bases at J, with 13 bases between the two ends. CDR3 length equals 15 residues. CDR1 and CDR2 from the germline V gene are SGHNT and YYREEE (reference sequence). CDR3 sequence: CASSNGRLAYNEQFF. In nucleotides, the CDR3 is TGTGCCAGCAGCAACGGCAGACTAGCCTACAATGAGCAGTTCTTC.

The rearrangement joins TRBV5-1 to TRBJ2-1, with D possibly being TRBD2 (6 bases). Germline V gene sequence: CDR1 SGHRS, CDR2 YFSETQ. This CDR3 has 18 amino acids. V was cut by 4 bases and J by 1 base, with 21 bases left in between. The CDR3 coding sequence is TGCGCCAGCAGCCTACTCGGACCACAGCGGGCGTCCTACAATGAGCAGTTCTTC. Translating gives CASSLLGPQRASYNEQFF.

The chain joins TRBV5-4 to TRBJ2-1; 9 nucleotides agree with TRBD1. Germline V gives CDR1 SGHNT, CDR2 YYREEE (reference sequence). J gave up 4 bases and V 5 bases, and 10 bases lay outside the gene matches. The CDR3 consists of 16 residues. This chain's CDR3 is CASSSDRGSTYNEQFF. For the CDR3, the DNA is TGTGCCAGCAGTTCGGACAGGGGATCGACTTACAATGAGCAGTTCTTC.

V usage is TRBV29-1 and J usage is TRBJ1-1; D remains unclear. V was cut by 4 bases and J by 5 bases, with 8 bases left in between. CDR3 length equals 11 residues. Germline V lookup: CDR1 SQVTM, CDR2 ANQGSEA. The DNA for the CDR3 is TGCAGCGTTGCCCAAACAACTGAAGCTTTCTTT. Amino acid sequence: CSVAQTTEAFF.

This chain connects TRBV5-4 to TRBJ2-6; 15 positions agree with TRBD2. The J segment lost 4 bases and the V segment lost 4 bases, leaving 3 bases of the junction unmatched. Germline-derived CDR1 and CDR2 are SGHNT and YYREEE (reference sequence). CDR3 size: 17 residues. CDR3 in amino acids: CASSRGLAGGGANVLTF. CDR3 nucleotides: TGTGCCAGCAGCAGGGGACTAGCGGGAGGCGGGGCCAACGTCCTGACTTTC.

V is TRBV18 and J is TRBJ2-3; D is possibly TRBD1 (5 bases). CDR3 length equals 15 residues. Trimming pared 4 bases from V and 1 base from J, leaving 12 bases between. Germline lookup yields CDR1 KGHSH and CDR2 LQKENI. CDR3 DNA: TGTGCCAGCTCACAACGCAGGGAACGCACAGATACGCAGTATTTT. Translating it yields CASSQRRERTDTQYF.

The chain couples TRBV28 to TRBJ1-4; TRBD1 agrees at 9 bases. Trimming at V came to 5 bases and at J to 7 bases, leaving 8 bases not matched to a gene. In germline, CDR1 is MDHEN, CDR2 SYDVKM. This CDR3 comprises 15 residues. Written as DNA, the CDR3 is TGTGCCAGCAGTAAAACAGGGGGCGCCGGTGAAAAACTGTTTTTT. Its protein is CASSKTGGAGEKLFF. Variable domain in full (rest from reference TRBV28 and TRBJ1-4): DVKVTQSSRYLVKRTGEKVFLECVQDMDHENMFWYRQDPGLGLRLIYFSYDVKMKEKGDIPEGYSVSREKKERFSLILESASTNQTSMYLCASSKTGGAGEKLFFGSGTQLSVL.

The chain recombines TRBV6-1 with TRBJ2-5; 8 bases map to TRBD1. V lost 3 bases, J lost 2 bases, and 5 bases stayed unmatched. Germline V lookup: CDR1 MNHNS, CDR2 SASEGT. The CDR3 consists of 15 residues. The CDR3 loop reads CASSDPRTGQETQYF. The CDR3 nucleotides read TGTGCCAGCAGTGATCCCCGGACAGGGCAAGAGACCCAGTACTTC.

The rearrangement joins TRBV11-2 to TRBJ2-5, with 12 bases aligning to TRBD2. Per germline, CDR1 SGHAT and CDR2 FQNNGV. With 2 bases clipped from V and 4 bases from J, the junction kept 5 bases outside the gene matches. CDR3 size: 16 residues. In nucleotides, the CDR3 is TGTGCCAGCAGCTTACTAGCGGGAGGGCCAGGAGAGACCCAGTACTTC. Protein product: CASSLLAGGPGETQYF. Full variable domain (remainder filled in from reference TRBV11-2 and TRBJ2-5): EAGVAQSPRYKIIEKRQSVAFWCNPISGHATLYWYQQILGQGPKLLIQFQNNGVVDDSQLPKDRFSAERLKGVDSTLKIQPAKLEDSAVYLCASSLLAGGPGETQYFGPGTRLLVL.

The CDR3 DNA reads as TGTGCCAGCTCACCCCAAACAGACCAAATCACCGGGGAGCTGTTTTTT. Translated: CASSPQTDQITGELFF. The rearrangement links TRBV18 to TRBJ2-2; D gene ambiguous. V was cut by 3 bases and J by 4 bases, with 15 bases left in between. Germline CDR1 reads KGHSH; CDR2 reads LQKENI. The CDR3 loop spans 16 amino acids.

CDR3: CASSLVYGELFF. For the CDR3, the DNA is TGTGCCAGCAGCTTGGTATACGGGGAGCTGTTTTTT. The genes are TRBV5-8 and TRBJ2-2; no reliable D call. Germline CDR1 SGHTS, CDR2 YDEGEE. The CDR3 is made up of 12 amino acids. V lost 0 bases, J lost 7 bases, and 4 bases lay in between.

The J gene is TRBJ2-3, the V gene TRBV5-1, with 10 bases lining up with TRBD2. This CDR3 has 18 residues. Trimming removed 4 bases from V and 0 bases from J; junction bases left unmatched: 11. CDR1 and CDR2 (germline): SGHRS, YFSETQ. The CDR3, as DNA: TGCGCCAGCAGCGGAAAACGGACTAGCGGAACTAGCACAGATACGCAGTATTTT. This encodes CASSGKRTSGTSTDTQYF.

The rearrangement uses TRBV7-2 and TRBJ2-2; 10 bases map to TRBD1. V trimming: 6 bases; J trimming: 3 bases; junction bases outside the gene matches: 10. The CDR3 has 17 amino acids. Germline assignment: CDR1 SGHTA and CDR2 FQGNSA. The CDR3 is CASRNRDRGPDTGELFF. CDR3 DNA: TGTGCCAGCAGGAACCGGGACAGGGGACCCGACACCGGGGAGCTGTTTTTT.

The rearrangement joins TRBV11-2 to TRBJ2-1, with a possible D match to TRBD2 (6 bases). Trimming took 2 bases from V and 5 from J, leaving 19 bases between them. This CDR3 spans 17 amino acids. Germline CDR1 SGHAT, CDR2 FQNNGV. The CDR3 reads CASSLLLVGGNNNEQFF. The DNA for the CDR3 is TGTGCCAGCAGCTTATTGTTAGTCGGCGGGAACAACAATGAGCAGTTCTTC.

The rearrangement joins TRBV15 to TRBJ2-7, with a possible D match to TRBD1 (8 bases). V lost 5 bases to trimming and J lost 2 bases, with 13 bases between them. Germline V gene lookup returns CDR1 LNHNV and CDR2 YYDKDF (reference sequence). The CDR3 consists of 14 residues. The CDR3 here is CATSSQGGAYEQYF. CDR3 nucleotides: TGTGCCACCAGCTCACAGGGGGGGGCCTACGAGCAGTACTTC. Full variable domain (missing parts from reference TRBV15 and TRBJ2-7): DAMVIQNPRYQVTQFGKPVTLSCSQTLNHNVMYWYQQKSSQAPKLLFHYYDKDFNNEADTPDNFQSRRPNTSFCFLDIRSPGLGDTAMYLCATSSQGGAYEQYFGPGTRLTVT.

V and J are TRBV5-6 and TRBJ2-7; 7 bases match TRBD1. The CDR3 extends over 13 amino acids. V dropped 4 bases and J dropped 6; count of bases not matched to a gene: 7. CDR1 SGHDT and CDR2 YYEEEE come from the germline V gene. CDR3 coding DNA: TGTGCCAGCAGCAGAGACAGGGCGGGCGAGCAGTACTTC. Residues: CASSRDRAGEQYF.

The chain recombines TRBV6-5 with TRBJ2-2, with 9 nucleotides matching TRBD1. The CDR3 runs 15 residues. The junction had 5 bases not matched to a gene; V was cut back by 4 bases and J by 5 bases. CDR1 and CDR2 from the germline V gene are MNHEY and SVGAGI. CDR3 amino acids: CASSLGQGGTGELFF. CDR3 nucleotides: TGTGCCAGCAGTTTGGGACAGGGAGGAACCGGGGAGCTGTTTTTT.

The CDR3, as DNA: TGTGCCAGCTCTGCCGGACTAGCGCCTAGCACAGATACGCAGTATTTT. As protein: CASSAGLAPSTDTQYF. The chain carries TRBV27 and TRBJ2-3; 9 bases are a match to TRBD2. CDR1 is MNHEY and CDR2 is SMNVEV in the germline V gene (reference sequence). This CDR3 is built from 16 residues. Trimming cost V 8 bases and J 0 bases; bases outside gene matches: 9.

This chain's CDR3 is CASSYSYSLRGNTIYF. In DNA, the CDR3 is TGTGCCAGCAGTTACTCCTACAGTCTAAGGGGAAACACCATATATTTT. V gene TRBV6-5 combines with J gene TRBJ1-3; D call uncertain. Trimming removed 0 bases at V and 4 bases at J, with 13 bases between. The CDR3 spans 16 residues. In germline, CDR1 is MNHEY, CDR2 SVGAGI.